The 29 T cell receptor beta chains below come from one sample, sequenced in a study of blood T cell repertoires in COVID-19. Generated by immunoSEQ multiplex PCR, the TCRdb table keeps only in-frame clones and is missing some. The data show roughly 160,000 clones, 70% to 90% seen once. Input material: peripheral blood. The receptors derive from a man over 45 who had recovered from COVID-19.

The chain links TRBV20-1 to TRBJ2-1; TRBD2 is a possible D gene (5 bases). In germline, CDR1 is DFQATT, CDR2 SNEGSKA (reference sequence). V shed 3 bases and J shed 8 bases, with 17 bases lying between them. The CDR3 totals 14 residues. The CDR3 coding sequence is TGCAGTGCTAGTACCATTGGGGAGATCCATGAGCAGTTCTTC. Translated, it gives CSASTIGEIHEQFF.

The chain joins TRBV9 to TRBJ1-1; D may be TRBD1 (6 bases). This CDR3 region has 16 residues. Per the germline V gene, CDR1 is SGDLS and CDR2 is YYNGEE. Trimming stripped 4 bases from V and 3 bases from J, with 19 bases between. The chain's CDR3 is CASSPGTFSRDTEAFF. CDR3 sequence (DNA): TGTGCCAGCAGCCCGGGGACATTTTCGAGGGACACTGAAGCTTTCTTT.

The chain links TRBV13 to TRBJ1-2; no reliable D call. The CDR3 totals 14 residues. V dropped 3 bases and J dropped 3 bases, with 11 bases sitting between them. The V gene's germline CDR1 is PRHDT and CDR2 FYEKMQ (reference sequence). CDR3 nucleotide sequence: TGTGCCAGCAGCTTCCAGACAAGTCACTATGGCTACACCTTC. Its protein is CASSFQTSHYGYTF.

This clone is a singleton in its sample. The J gene is TRBJ2-3, the V gene TRBV3-1 (or the pseudogene TRBV3-2); a weak D match, TRBD1 (5 bases). Germline V gene data show CDR1 as LGHDT and CDR2 as YNNKEL (reference sequence). CDR3 length: 16 residues. Between the trimmed V and J ends, which lost 0 bases and 2 bases, there was a span of 12 bases. CDR3: CASSQELVQVTDTQYF. CDR3 bases: TGTGCCAGCAGCCAAGAATTGGTACAGGTCACAGATACGCAGTATTTT.

This clone was recorded only once. V and J are TRBV11-1 and TRBJ2-7; D is unclear. The CDR3 extends over 13 amino acids. V shed 5 bases and J shed 1 base, with 9 bases lying between them. From germline, CDR1 is SGHAT and CDR2 FQDESV (reference sequence). This CDR3 reads CASSLTFSYEQYF. Here the CDR3 DNA reads TGTGCCAGCAGCCTCACTTTTTCCTACGAGCAGTACTTC.

In DNA, the CDR3 is TGTGCCAGCAATAATCAGGGGTCGGGCTATGGCTACACCTTC. Translated: CASNNQGSGYGYTF. The chain is built from TRBV6-5 and TRBJ1-2; tentative D call: TRBD1 (6 bases). The CDR3 spans 14 residues. CDR1 and CDR2 (germline): MNHEY, SVGAGI. Trimming removed 7 bases at V and 4 bases at J, with 16 bases between.

The rearrangement uses TRBV6-1 and TRBJ1-5; D is ambiguous. The CDR3 loop spans 13 amino acids. V was clipped by 3 bases and J by 0 bases, with 3 bases between them. The V gene's germline CDR1 is MNHNS and CDR2 SASEGT. CDR3 amino acids: CASSEYSNQPQHF. CDR3 nucleotide sequence: TGTGCCAGCAGTGAGTATAGCAATCAGCCCCAGCATTTT.

This clone was seen once. The chain links TRBV7-2 to TRBJ2-7; 8 bases align to TRBD1. In germline, CDR1 is SGHTA, CDR2 FQGNSA. V lost 3 bases to trimming and J lost 5 bases; unmatched junction nucleotides: 6. The CDR3 sequence is 14 residues long. CDR3 nucleotides: TGTGCCAGCAGCTTGGACAGGGCTGCAAACGAGCAGTACTTC. Its protein is CASSLDRAANEQYF.

The chain links TRBV19 to TRBJ2-3; 9 positions agree with TRBD2. V shed 0 bases, J shed 5 bases, and the junction held 9 bases outside the gene matches. Germline-derived CDR1 and CDR2 are LNHDA and SQIVND (reference sequence). The CDR3 is made up of 17 amino acids. CDR3 DNA sequence: TGTGCCAGTAGTATAGATCATGGAGCGGGGGGCCAAGATACGCAGTATTTT. Protein sequence: CASSIDHGAGGQDTQYF.

The chain joins TRBV2 to TRBJ1-2; no reliable D call. The CDR3 length is 12 residues. Trimming left V 2 bases short and J 6 bases short, with 7 bases between. Germline V gene data show CDR1 as SNHLY and CDR2 as FYNNEI. CDR3 protein: CASSEIGDGYTF. As DNA, the CDR3 is TGTGCCAGCAGTGAAATCGGGGATGGCTACACCTTC.

This clone showed up just once. The rearrangement joins TRBV12-1 to TRBJ2-7; TRBD1 reflects the table's D call only, with no check against the DNA. TRBV12-1 is flagged as a pseudogene. The CDR3 spans 14 residues. The CDR3 bases are TGTGCCAGCAGCTTTGACAGGGTACCCTACGAGCAGTACTTC. Its translation is CASSFDRVPYEQYF.

The rearrangement uses TRBV11-2 and TRBJ2-1; the D gene is possibly TRBD2 (6 bases). With 5 bases removed from V and 4 bases from J, the gap between germline ends came to 15 bases. The CDR3 is made up of 15 amino acids. Per the germline V gene, CDR1 is SGHAT and CDR2 is FQNNGV. CDR3 DNA: TGTGCCAGCAGCCGAGGGGAGCGGGTTTACAATGAGCAGTTCTTC. It specifies CASSRGERVYNEQFF.

This chain connects TRBV19 to TRBJ2-3, with 7 nucleotides matching TRBD1. CDR3 length: 15 residues. V lost 3 bases to trimming and J lost 3 bases; unmatched junction nucleotides: 6. Germline V CDR1 and CDR2: LNHDA, SQIVND (reference sequence). The CDR3 loop is CASSITQGVTDTQYF. In DNA, the CDR3 is TGTGCCAGTAGTATTACTCAGGGGGTAACAGATACGCAGTATTTT.

The J gene is TRBJ1-1, the V gene TRBV14; D is ambiguous. V was trimmed by 3 bases and J by 3 bases, leaving 8 bases between them. Per the germline V gene, CDR1 is SGHDN and CDR2 is FVKESK. This CDR3 is 13 amino acids long. CDR3 sequence reads: CASSHGIYTEAFF. CDR3 bases: TGTGCCAGCAGCCACGGGATATACACTGAAGCTTTCTTT. The full variable domain, completed using reference TRBV14 and TRBJ1-1, is EAGVTQFPSHSVIEKGQTVTLRCDPISGHDNLYWYRRVMGKEIKFLLHFVKESKQDESGMPNNRFLAERTGGTYSTLKVQPAELEDSGVYFCASSHGIYTEAFFGQGTRLTVV.

The chain has TRBV11-2 and TRBJ2-5, with 7 bases aligning to TRBD2. CDR1 and CDR2 from the germline V gene are SGHAT and FQNNGV. The CDR3 length is 16 residues. J gave up 0 bases and V 5 bases, and 9 bases lay outside the gene matches. This CDR3 is CASSPLAGVHQETQYF. DNA for the CDR3: TGTGCCAGCAGCCCTCTGGCGGGGGTCCACCAAGAGACCCAGTACTTC.

The V call is TRBV19, the J call TRBJ1-1; perhaps TRBD1 as D (5 bases). Germline assignment: CDR1 LNHDA and CDR2 SQIVND (reference sequence). V lost 3 bases and J 0 bases, leaving 11 bases between the germline ends. The CDR3 covers 15 residues. CDR3 loop: CASSMGPGLNTEAFF. Written as DNA, the CDR3 is TGTGCCAGTAGTATGGGGCCAGGCCTGAACACTGAAGCTTTCTTT.

The chain joins TRBV4-1 to TRBJ2-1, with D perhaps TRBD2 (6 bases). The ends were cut back, 6 bases at V and 4 bases at J, with 19 bases in the middle. CDR3 size: 16 residues. CDR1 MGHRA and CDR2 YSYEKL come from the germline V gene. The CDR3 sequence is CASRSSAGGFYNEQFF. The CDR3 DNA follows: TGCGCCAGCAGGTCCAGTGCCGGGGGATTTTACAATGAGCAGTTCTTC.

The J gene is TRBJ2-1, the V gene TRBV7-3, with 12 bases fitting TRBD2. J was trimmed by 6 bases and V by 5 bases; bases with no gene match: 5. The germline V gene has CDR1 SGHTA and CDR2 FQGTGA. The CDR3 totals 15 residues. CDR3: CASSPGLAGRNEQFF. In DNA, the CDR3 is TGTGCCAGCAGCCCAGGACTAGCGGGACGCAATGAGCAGTTCTTC.

The J gene is TRBJ2-7, the V gene TRBV7-9, with D perhaps TRBD1 (6 bases). The CDR3 is 14 residues long. Looked up from germline, CDR1 is SEHNR and CDR2 is FQNEAQ (reference sequence). Deletions cut 1 base from V and 8 bases from J, with 15 bases between. The chain's CDR3 is CASSLDGQGGKQYF. The CDR3 nucleotides read TGTGCCAGCAGCTTAGATGGACAAGGGGGAAAGCAGTACTTC. Variable domain in full (rest from reference TRBV7-9 and TRBJ2-7): DTGVSQNPRHKITKRGQNVTFRCDPISEHNRLYWYRQTLGQGPEFLTYFQNEAQLEKSRLLSDRFSAERPKGSFSTLEIQRTEQGDSAMYLCASSLDGQGGKQYFGPGTRLTVT.

CDR3 protein: CASSQCSGTGISYTQYF. The CDR3, as DNA: TGCGCCAGCAGTCAGTGCTCCGGGACAGGGATCTCGTATACGCAGTATTTT. This chain uses TRBV23-1 with TRBJ2-3; TRBD1 matches 9 bases. TRBV23-1 is treated as an ORF (open reading frame) with a function not yet certain. Trimming at V came to 3 bases and at J to 7 bases, leaving 14 bases not matched to a gene. This CDR3 has 17 amino acids.

A note on this clone: Different DNA sequences within this sample yield the same CDR3. The chain carries TRBV7-9 and TRBJ2-5, with 8 bases matching TRBD1. This CDR3 has 13 amino acids. Trimming took 4 bases from V and 5 from J; bases not matched to a gene: 3. The V gene's germline CDR1 is SEHNR and CDR2 FQNEAQ (reference sequence). The CDR3 DNA is TGTGCCAGCAGCTCCAGGGGGCCTGAGACCCAGTACTTC. Its translation: CASSSRGPETQYF.

The rearrangement links TRBV18 to TRBJ1-3; D might be TRBD1 (6 bases). V dropped 4 bases and J dropped 4 bases, with 11 bases sitting between them. Germline CDR1 reads KGHSH; CDR2 reads LQKENI. CDR3 length: 14 amino acids. The CDR3 reads CASSLVDRGNTIYF. CDR3 sequence (DNA): TGTGCCAGCTCACTAGTCGACAGGGGAAACACCATATATTTT.

The chain uses TRBV7-8 and TRBJ2-3, with 10 bases that match TRBD2. This CDR3 is built from 16 residues. Per the germline V gene, CDR1 is SGHVS and CDR2 is FQNEAQ. V was clipped by 5 bases and J by 4 bases; unmatched bases: 9. CDR3: CASSDSSGRASDTQYF. Here the CDR3 DNA reads TGTGCCAGCAGCGATTCCAGCGGGAGGGCCTCAGATACGCAGTATTTT.

The gene calls are TRBV7-2 and TRBJ1-5; TRBD1 is a possible D gene (5 bases). CDR1 SGHTA and CDR2 FQGNSA come from the germline V gene. The V end was cut by 1 base, the J end by 6 bases, with 13 bases between. CDR3 length: 15 amino acids. This CDR3 is CASSLEAGGVQPQHF. Written as DNA, the CDR3 is TGTGCCAGCAGCTTAGAGGCCGGAGGGGTTCAGCCCCAGCATTTT.

This rearrangement joins TRBV5-5 to TRBJ2-3; TRBD1 aligns across 10 bases. The germline V gene encodes CDR1 SGHKS and CDR2 YYEKEE (reference sequence). V shed 4 bases, J shed 4 bases, and the junction held 6 bases outside the gene matches. This CDR3 contains 15 residues. The CDR3 is CASSLGQGVADTQYF. The CDR3 DNA follows: TGTGCCAGCAGCCTAGGACAGGGGGTGGCAGATACGCAGTATTTT.

The rearrangement uses TRBV7-9 and TRBJ2-2, with 8 bases that match TRBD1. The trim removed 5 bases at V and 4 bases at J, leaving 3 bases unmatched. CDR3 size: 14 residues. Germline values: CDR1 SEHNR, CDR2 FQNEAQ (reference sequence). The CDR3 bases are TGTGCCAGCAGCCGGACAGGGAGCACCGGGGAGCTGTTTTTT. Its translation: CASSRTGSTGELFF.

The V call is TRBV6-6, the J call TRBJ1-1; D is ambiguous. The ends were cut back, 8 bases at V and 5 bases at J, with 15 bases in the middle. CDR3 length: 13 residues. From germline, CDR1 is MNHNY and CDR2 SVGAGI (reference sequence). CDR3 residues: CASFSREGTEAFF. The CDR3 bases are TGTGCCAGCTTTTCCCGAGAGGGAACTGAAGCTTTCTTT.

The chain has TRBV11-2 and TRBJ1-4, with 7 bases that match TRBD1. V lost 3 bases, J lost 7 bases, and 5 bases stayed unmatched. CDR1 is SGHAT and CDR2 is FQNNGV in the germline V gene. The CDR3 runs to 14 residues. CDR3 sequence: CASSFLRTGEKLFF. The CDR3 DNA is TGTGCCAGCAGCTTCCTTAGGACAGGTGAAAAACTGTTTTTT.

V is TRBV29-1 and J is TRBJ2-7; D might be TRBD2 (7 bases). Germline V gene lookup returns CDR1 SQVTM and CDR2 ANQGSEA. Trimming pared 4 bases from V and 0 bases from J, leaving 16 bases between. The CDR3 spans 15 residues. DNA of the CDR3: TGCAGCGTTGGGGGGGGCGGCAGAAGCTCCTACGAGCAGTACTTC. Encoded protein: CSVGGGGRSSYEQYF.